Below, 12 T cell receptor beta chains from the same sample are listed, as sequenced in a study of cytomegalovirus exposure and HLA in healthy donors. Amplification used 60 Vbeta primers and 13 Jbeta primers. Data came from immunoSEQ multiplex PCR; TCRdb stores just in-frame clones and leaves some out. Of tens of thousands of clones in the sample, around 84% were seen once. Sequenced sample: PBMCs. The source is a man in his forties in good health and CMV-seronegative.

The V gene is TRBV28, the J gene TRBJ1-4; 7 bases line up with TRBD1. This CDR3 comprises 15 residues. V trimming: 4 bases; J trimming: 7 bases; junction bases outside the gene matches: 9. Germline values: CDR1 MDHEN, CDR2 SYDVKM. CDR3 loop: CASSSHDREGEKLFF. CDR3 DNA: TGTGCCAGCAGTTCCCATGACAGGGAAGGTGAAAAACTGTTTTTT. Based on the CDR3 plus reference TRBV28 and TRBJ1-4, the full variable domain is DVKVTQSSRYLVKRTGEKVFLECVQDMDHENMFWYRQDPGLGLRLIYFSYDVKMKEKGDIPEGYSVSREKKERFSLILESASTNQTSMYLCASSSHDREGEKLFFGSGTQLSVL.

This chain links TRBV14 with TRBJ2-7; 14 bases are shared with TRBD2. The CDR3 runs 18 residues. J was trimmed by 1 base and V by 2 bases; bases with no gene match: 7. The V gene's germline CDR1 is SGHDN and CDR2 FVKESK. CDR3 bases: TGTGCCAGCAGCCAAAGGGGGACTAGCGGGAGAACTTCCTACGAGCAGTACTTC. Its translation is CASSQRGTSGRTSYEQYF.

The chain uses TRBV5-6 and TRBJ2-1, with a weak D call TRBD1 (6 bases). V dropped 6 bases and J dropped 1 base, with 17 bases sitting between them. CDR3 size: 16 residues. Germline CDR1 reads SGHDT; CDR2 reads YYEEEE. The CDR3 region is CASTYSTGSSYNEQFF. The CDR3 bases are TGTGCCAGCACCTATTCTACAGGGTCTTCCTACAATGAGCAGTTCTTC.

This clone was detected a few times. Distinct nucleotide sequences in the sample also encode this CDR3. The chain combines TRBV27 with TRBJ1-5; D may be TRBD1 (5 bases). The CDR3 is 14 residues long. Germline loops: CDR1 MNHEY, CDR2 SMNVEV (reference sequence). V gave up 4 bases and J gave up 6 bases, with 13 bases separating them. CDR3 in DNA: TGTGCCAGCAGTTGGGGGGGTGGGAGTCAGCCCCAGCATTTT. Amino acids: CASSWGGGSQPQHF.

V is TRBV6-1 and J is TRBJ2-7; TRBD2 aligns across 9 bases. Germline CDR1 and CDR2: MNHNS and SASEGT. The ends lost 6 bases at V and 5 bases at J; junction bases unmatched: 5. The CDR3 consists of 13 residues. The DNA of the CDR3 is TGTGCCAGCAGCGCGGGACTAGCAAACGAGCAGTACTTC. Its protein is CASSAGLANEQYF.

This chain uses TRBV13 with TRBJ2-1; 7 nucleotides agree with TRBD2. Germline assignment: CDR1 PRHDT and CDR2 FYEKMQ (reference sequence). V was pared by 6 bases and J by 2 bases, with 4 bases of the junction left unmatched. There are 14 residues in the CDR3. The CDR3 reads CASRTGLTYNEQFF. In nucleotides, the CDR3 is TGTGCCAGCAGAACGGGACTAACCTACAATGAGCAGTTCTTC. Filled out from reference TRBV13 and TRBJ2-1, the complete variable domain reads AAGVIQSPRHLIKEKRETATLKCYPIPRHDTVYWYQQGPGQDPQFLISFYEKMQSDKGSIPDRFSAQQFSDYHSELNMSSLELGDSALYFCASRTGLTYNEQFFGPGTRLTVL.

The V gene is TRBV28, the J gene TRBJ1-2, with 7 bases that match TRBD1. CDR1 is MDHEN and CDR2 is SYDVKM in the germline V gene. Unmatched junction bases numbered 7, after V lost 2 bases and J lost 4 bases. The CDR3 contains 15 residues. CDR3 amino acids: CASSLATGIAYGYTF. The CDR3 DNA is TGTGCCAGCAGTTTAGCGACAGGGATCGCCTATGGCTACACCTTC.

The chain links TRBV9 to TRBJ2-3; possibly TRBD1 for D (8 bases). Trimming stripped 6 bases from V and 3 bases from J, with 14 bases between. Germline V gene sequence: CDR1 SGDLS, CDR2 YYNGEE. The CDR3 totals 14 residues. The CDR3 nucleotides read TGTGCCAGCAACCACAGGGGGGGGACAGATACGCAGTATTTT. Its protein is CASNHRGGTDTQYF. The entire variable domain, with the rest obtained from reference TRBV9 and TRBJ2-3, is as follows: DSGVTQTPKHLITATGQRVTLRCSPRSGDLSVYWYQQSLDQGLQFLIQYYNGEERAKGNILERFSAQQFPDLHSELNLSSLELGDSALYFCASNHRGGTDTQYFGPGTRLTVL.

This clone has more than one count but fewer than ten. The J gene is TRBJ2-1, the V gene TRBV7-2; the D gene is possibly TRBD2 (5 bases). CDR1 is SGHTA, CDR2 FQGNSA, per germline. With 3 bases removed from V and 5 bases from J, the gap between germline ends came to 11 bases. The CDR3 length is 14 residues. CDR3 DNA sequence: TGTGCCAGCAGCTTTGACGGGGATAACAATGAGCAGTTCTTC. Protein sequence: CASSFDGDNNEQFF.

This clone came up once. The rearrangement joins TRBV5-1 to TRBJ2-5, with a possible D match to TRBD2 (6 bases). Trimming left V 6 bases short and J 2 bases short, with 11 bases between. The CDR3 has 13 amino acids. Germline V CDR1 and CDR2: SGHRS, YFSETQ. The CDR3 here is CASTRAGQETQYF. Written as DNA, the CDR3 is TGCGCCAGCACCCGGGCGGGGCAAGAGACCCAGTACTTC.

This clone has only a few counts. The V and J genes are TRBV11-2 and TRBJ2-7; D may be TRBD2 (5 bases). Looked up from germline, CDR1 is SGHAT and CDR2 is FQNNGV. This CDR3 is built from 14 residues. With 5 bases removed from V and 6 bases from J, the gap between germline ends came to 17 bases. CDR3 bases: TGTGCCAGCAGCCCGCGGTTAGCGACTTCCGAGCAGTACTTC. It codes for CASSPRLATSEQYF.

The V and J genes are TRBV6-1 and TRBJ2-7; 10 bases are shared with TRBD1. The CDR3 runs to 15 residues. Germline-derived CDR1 and CDR2 are MNHNS and SASEGT. V shed 6 bases and J 7 bases; nucleotides not matched to a gene: 12. The CDR3 DNA sequence: TGTGCCAGCAGACAACCCGGGACAGGGGTTGGGGAGCAGTACTTC. It encodes CASRQPGTGVGEQYF.